This is a list of T cell receptor beta chains from one sample in a study of blood T cell repertoires in COVID-19. Produced via immunoSEQ multiplex PCR; TCRdb's table is partial and in-frame only. Here the sample spans some 140,000 clones, 79% being singletons. Sample: peripheral blood. These TCRs come from a man aged 55 to 70 with acute or convalescent COVID-19. Each CDR3 is given with its conserved first and last residue. The D gene is left open where the match is weak. Expanded clones get a size class; other rows say once, few or many, or leave the size out.

d_call,clone_size,v_call,j_call,cdr3_nt,cdr3_aa
TRBD2,.,TRBV5-1,TRBJ2-7,TGCGCCAGCACCCTAGCGGGAGGAGGAGAGCAGTACTTC,CASTLAGGGEQYF
.,many,TRBV24-1,TRBJ1-1,TGTGCCACCTCAGGTTTCACTGAAGCTTTCTTT,CATSGFTEAFF
.,.,TRBV7-2,TRBJ1-2,TGTGCCAGCAGCTTAGGTGTAGGGGGAGGGTATGGCTACACCTTC,CASSLGVGGGYGYTF
.,.,TRBV19,TRBJ1-1,TGTGCCAGTAGAAACAGGGAAAGAATCACTGAAGCTTTCTTT,CASRNRERITEAFF
TRBD1,.,TRBV4-3,TRBJ2-7,TGCGCCAGCAGCCCCTCGACAGGGTTGGAGGAGCAGTACTTC,CASSPSTGLEEQYF
.,.,TRBV21-1,TRBJ1-1,TGTGCCAGCAGCAAAGTCGGGGACAGGCACACTGAAGCTTTCTTT,CASSKVGDRHTEAFF
TRBD1,once,TRBV29-1,TRBJ2-7,TGCAGCGTTGGGGACAGCTTCTACGAGCAGTACTTC,CSVGDSFYEQYF
TRBD1,once,TRBV5-4,TRBJ1-4,TGTGCCAGCAGCTGGGGACAGGGGACTAATGAAAAACTGTTTTTT,CASSWGQGTNEKLFF
.,many,TRBV10-3,TRBJ2-1,TGTGCCATCAGTCTGCTGGGGGCTGAGCAGTTCTTC,CAISLLGAEQFF
.,.,TRBV4-1,TRBJ2-1,TGCGCCAGCAGCCAAGCGGTCCACAATGAGCAGTTCTTC,CASSQAVHNEQFF
.,.,TRBV23-1,TRBJ1-3,TGCGCCAGCAGTCAATTTCTAAACTCTGGAAACACCATATATTTT,CASSQFLNSGNTIYF
.,.,TRBV5-6,TRBJ1-6,TGTGCCAGCAGCCACCTTGACAGGAATTCACCCCTCCACTTT,CASSHLDRNSPLHF
TRBD2,.,TRBV27,TRBJ2-2,TGTGCCGCCAGCGGGGCGAACACCGGGGAGCTGTTTTTT,CAASGANTGELFF
.,once,TRBV28,TRBJ1-6,TGTGCCAGCAGTTTCGGGCAGGGGAGTTCACCCCTCCACTTT,CASSFGQGSSPLHF
TRBD2,.,TRBV20-1,TRBJ2-1,TGCAGTGCGAGTGGGCGGGAGAGCTCCTACAATGAGCAGTTCTTC,CSASGRESSYNEQFF
.,.,TRBV4-2,TRBJ2-7,TGTGCCAGCAGCCTCCGGGACTCGTCCTACGAGCAGTACTTC,CASSLRDSSYEQYF
TRBD1,.,TRBV2,TRBJ2-7,TGTGCCAGCAGTGGCGACAGGGTTAACGAGCAGTACTTC,CASSGDRVNEQYF
.,once,TRBV19,TRBJ2-3,TGTGCCAGTAGTATGTCCCAGGGGTGGACAGATACGCAGTATTTT,CASSMSQGWTDTQYF
TRBD2,.,TRBV7-6,TRBJ2-1,TGTGCCAGCAGCTTAGTTTCGGGAGGGCGGGCCTACAATGAGCAGTTCTTC,CASSLVSGGRAYNEQFF
.,.,TRBV10-3,TRBJ1-3,TGTGCCATCAGTGGCATCAGGGGCTCTGGAAACACCATATATTTT,CAISGIRGSGNTIYF
.,few,TRBV3-1/TRBV3-2,TRBJ1-6,TGTGCCAGCAGCCCAGGGGTTCGGAGTAATTCACCCCTCCACTTT,CASSPGVRSNSPLHF
TRBD2,.,TRBV5-4,TRBJ2-3,TGTGCCAGCAGCTTGTCGGCGGGAGCCGTAGATACGCAGTATTTT,CASSLSAGAVDTQYF
.,.,TRBV4-1,TRBJ2-2,TGCGCCAGCAGCCAAGATGGCCAGGTGAACACCGGGGAGCTGTTTTTT,CASSQDGQVNTGELFF
.,few,TRBV11-2,TRBJ2-7,TGTGCCAGCAGCTTAGAAACCCCTCCAGGCTCCTACGAGCAGTACTTC,CASSLETPPGSYEQYF
.,.,TRBV18,TRBJ1-6,TGTGCCAGCTCACCGAGGGCAGATAATTCACCCCTCCACTTT,CASSPRADNSPLHF
.,.,TRBV6-5,TRBJ1-5,TGTGCCAGCAGAAACTATCCAAATCAGCCCCAGCATTTT,CASRNYPNQPQHF
.,.,TRBV4-3,TRBJ1-2,TGCGCCAGCAGCCAAGACGGGGGACGCTTAAACTATGGCTACACCTTC,CASSQDGGRLNYGYTF
TRBD2,few,TRBV6-5,TRBJ2-3,TGTGCCAGCTCTGATAGCGGGGGGGAAGATACGCAGTATTTT,CASSDSGGEDTQYF
.,.,TRBV28,TRBJ1-3,TGTGCCAGCAGTTTACCACGGTCTGCTACCAAAAGCGGCGGGGCCACCATGGACACCATATATTTT,CASSLPRSATKSGGATMDTIYF
.,.,TRBV9,TRBJ1-3,TGTGCCAGCAGCGTAGTGGAAGGGGGAAAGGGAAACACCATATATTTT,CASSVVEGGKGNTIYF
.,once,TRBV27,TRBJ2-1,TGTGCCAGCAGTCCCCCCCGGTCTATTGTGAATGAGCAGTTCTTC,CASSPPRSIVNEQFF
.,.,TRBV4-3,TRBJ1-4,TGCGCCAGCAGCCGGTTAGTAGGACAGAATAATGAAAAACTGTTTTTT,CASSRLVGQNNEKLFF
TRBD1,.,TRBV7-8,TRBJ2-2,TGTGCCAGCAGCTTAGGGCAGGGGGCAACGGCCGGGGAGCTGTTTTTT,CASSLGQGATAGELFF
.,.,TRBV5-8,TRBJ2-5,TGTGCCAGCCGGCGGGACGTTCAAGAGACCCAGTACTTC,CASRRDVQETQYF
TRBD2,.,TRBV11-2,TRBJ2-7,TGTGCCAGCAGCTTTACTAGCGGGAGCTCCTACGAGCAGTACTTC,CASSFTSGSSYEQYF